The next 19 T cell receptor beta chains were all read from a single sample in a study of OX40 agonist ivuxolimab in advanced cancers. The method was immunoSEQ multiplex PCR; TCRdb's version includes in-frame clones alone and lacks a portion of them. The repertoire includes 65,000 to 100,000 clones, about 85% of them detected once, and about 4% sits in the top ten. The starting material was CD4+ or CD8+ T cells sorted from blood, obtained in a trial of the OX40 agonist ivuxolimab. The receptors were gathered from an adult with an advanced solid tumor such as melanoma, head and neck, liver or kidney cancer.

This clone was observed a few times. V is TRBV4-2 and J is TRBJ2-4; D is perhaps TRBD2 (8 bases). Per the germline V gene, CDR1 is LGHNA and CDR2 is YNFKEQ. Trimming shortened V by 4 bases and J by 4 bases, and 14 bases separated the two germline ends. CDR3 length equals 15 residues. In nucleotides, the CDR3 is TGTGCCAGCAGCCCCGGGGGGGGACAGAAAAACATTCAGTACTTC. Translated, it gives CASSPGGGQKNIQYF.

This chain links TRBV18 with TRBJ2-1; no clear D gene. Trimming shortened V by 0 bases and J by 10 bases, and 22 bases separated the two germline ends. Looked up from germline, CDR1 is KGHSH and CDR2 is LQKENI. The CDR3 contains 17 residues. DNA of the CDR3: TGTGCCAGCTCACCACCCAATACAGCCACCCGTCATATAGAGCAGTTCTTC. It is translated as CASSPPNTATRHIEQFF.

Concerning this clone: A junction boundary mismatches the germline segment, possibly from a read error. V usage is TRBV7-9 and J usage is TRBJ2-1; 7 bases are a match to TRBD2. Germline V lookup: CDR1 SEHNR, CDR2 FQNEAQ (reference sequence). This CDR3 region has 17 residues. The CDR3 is CASSYRKTSRSFNEQFF. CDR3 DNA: TGTGCCAGCAGCTACCGTAAGACTAGCCGATCCTTCAATGAGCAGTTCTTC.

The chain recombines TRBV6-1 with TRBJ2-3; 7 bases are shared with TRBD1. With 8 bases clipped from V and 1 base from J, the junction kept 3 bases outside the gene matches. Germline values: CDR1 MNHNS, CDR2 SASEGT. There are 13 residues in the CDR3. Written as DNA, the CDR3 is TGTGCCAGCCCAGGACAGGGCACAGATACGCAGTATTTT. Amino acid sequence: CASPGQGTDTQYF.

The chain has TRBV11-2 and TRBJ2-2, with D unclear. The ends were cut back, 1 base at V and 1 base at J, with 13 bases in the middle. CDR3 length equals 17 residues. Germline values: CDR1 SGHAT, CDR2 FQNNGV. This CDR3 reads CASSLGYRQRNTGELFF. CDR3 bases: TGTGCCAGCAGCTTAGGGTATAGGCAGAGGAACACCGGGGAGCTGTTTTTT. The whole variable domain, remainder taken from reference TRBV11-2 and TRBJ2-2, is EAGVAQSPRYKIIEKRQSVAFWCNPISGHATLYWYQQILGQGPKLLIQFQNNGVVDDSQLPKDRFSAERLKGVDSTLKIQPAKLEDSAVYLCASSLGYRQRNTGELFFGEGSRLTVL.

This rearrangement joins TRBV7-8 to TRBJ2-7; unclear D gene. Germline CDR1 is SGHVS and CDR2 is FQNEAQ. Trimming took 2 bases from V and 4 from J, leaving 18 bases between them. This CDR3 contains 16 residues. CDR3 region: CASSLYSSEPSYEQYF. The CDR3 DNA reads TGTGCCAGCAGCTTATACTCCTCGGAGCCGTCGTACGAGCAGTACTTC.

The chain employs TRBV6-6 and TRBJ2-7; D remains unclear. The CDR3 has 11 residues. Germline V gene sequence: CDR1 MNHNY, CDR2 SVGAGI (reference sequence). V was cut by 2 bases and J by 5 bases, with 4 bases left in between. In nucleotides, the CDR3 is TGTGCCAGCAGTTACAGGGACGAGCAGTACTTC. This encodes CASSYRDEQYF.

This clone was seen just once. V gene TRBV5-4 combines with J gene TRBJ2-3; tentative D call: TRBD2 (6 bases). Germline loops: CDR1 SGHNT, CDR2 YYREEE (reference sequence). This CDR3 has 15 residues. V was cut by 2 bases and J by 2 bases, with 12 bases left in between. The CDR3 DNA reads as TGTGCCAGCAGCTTTTCGGGAGTCCCCACAGATACGCAGTATTTT. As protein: CASSFSGVPTDTQYF.

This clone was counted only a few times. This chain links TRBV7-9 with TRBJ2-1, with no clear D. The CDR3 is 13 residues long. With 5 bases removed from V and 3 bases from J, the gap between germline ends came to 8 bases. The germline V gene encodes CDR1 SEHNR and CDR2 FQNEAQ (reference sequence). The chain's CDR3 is CASSARHYNEQFF. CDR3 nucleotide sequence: TGTGCCAGCAGCGCCCGACACTACAATGAGCAGTTCTTC.

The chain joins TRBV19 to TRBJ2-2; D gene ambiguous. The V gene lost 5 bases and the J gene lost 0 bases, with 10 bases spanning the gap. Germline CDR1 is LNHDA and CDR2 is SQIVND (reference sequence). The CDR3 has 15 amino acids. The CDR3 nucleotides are TGTGCCAGTAGTGTAGTTTTTGCGAACACCGGGGAGCTGTTTTTT. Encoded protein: CASSVVFANTGELFF. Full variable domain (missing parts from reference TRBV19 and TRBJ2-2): DGGITQSPKYLFRKEGQNVTLSCEQNLNHDAMYWYRQDPGQGLRLIYYSQIVNDFQKGDIAEGYSVSREKKESFPLTVTSAQKNPTAFYLCASSVVFANTGELFFGEGSRLTVL.

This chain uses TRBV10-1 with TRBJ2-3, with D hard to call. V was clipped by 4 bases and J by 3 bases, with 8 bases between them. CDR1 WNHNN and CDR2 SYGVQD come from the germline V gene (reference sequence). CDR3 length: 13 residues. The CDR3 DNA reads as TGCGCCAGCAGTGGGTCAGATACAGATACGCAGTATTTT. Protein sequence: CASSGSDTDTQYF.

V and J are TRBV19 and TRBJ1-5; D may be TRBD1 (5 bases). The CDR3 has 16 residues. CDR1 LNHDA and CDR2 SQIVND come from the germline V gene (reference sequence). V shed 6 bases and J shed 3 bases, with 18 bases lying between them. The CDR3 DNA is TGTGCCAGTAGCAACCCCACAAGGGGAAACAATCAGCCCCAGCATTTT. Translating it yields CASSNPTRGNNQPQHF.

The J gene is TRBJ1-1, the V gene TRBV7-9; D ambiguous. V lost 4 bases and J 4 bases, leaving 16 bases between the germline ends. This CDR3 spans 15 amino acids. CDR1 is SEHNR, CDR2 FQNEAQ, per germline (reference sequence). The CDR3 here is CASSSILARGTEAFF. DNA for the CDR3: TGTGCCAGCAGCTCCATCCTTGCTCGGGGCACTGAAGCTTTCTTT.

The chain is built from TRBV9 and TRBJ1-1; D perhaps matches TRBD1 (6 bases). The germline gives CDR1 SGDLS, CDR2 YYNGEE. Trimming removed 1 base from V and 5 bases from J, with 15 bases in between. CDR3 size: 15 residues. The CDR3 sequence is CASSVSGQRETEAFF. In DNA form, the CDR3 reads TGTGCCAGCAGCGTAAGCGGACAGAGGGAAACTGAAGCTTTCTTT.

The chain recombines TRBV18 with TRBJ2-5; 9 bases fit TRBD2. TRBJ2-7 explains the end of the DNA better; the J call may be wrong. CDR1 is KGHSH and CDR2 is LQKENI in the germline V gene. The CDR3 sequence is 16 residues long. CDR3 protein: CASSPRLADSSYEQYF. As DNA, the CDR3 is TGTGCCAGCTCACCAAGACTAGCGGATAGCTCCTACGAGCAGTACTTC.

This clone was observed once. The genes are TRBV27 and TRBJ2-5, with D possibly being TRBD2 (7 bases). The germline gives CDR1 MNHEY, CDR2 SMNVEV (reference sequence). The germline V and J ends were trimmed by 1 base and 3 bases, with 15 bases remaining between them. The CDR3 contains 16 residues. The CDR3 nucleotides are TGTGCCAGCAGTTTATGGGGTGGGGGGGCGGAAGAGACCCAGTACTTC. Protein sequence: CASSLWGGGAEETQYF.

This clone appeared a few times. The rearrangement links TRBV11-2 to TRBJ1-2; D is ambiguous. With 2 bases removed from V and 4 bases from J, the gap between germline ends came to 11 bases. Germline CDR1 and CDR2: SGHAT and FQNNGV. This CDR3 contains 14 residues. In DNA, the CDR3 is TGTGCCAGCAGCTTATCACCGTACGGCTATGGCTACACCTTC. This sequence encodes CASSLSPYGYGYTF.

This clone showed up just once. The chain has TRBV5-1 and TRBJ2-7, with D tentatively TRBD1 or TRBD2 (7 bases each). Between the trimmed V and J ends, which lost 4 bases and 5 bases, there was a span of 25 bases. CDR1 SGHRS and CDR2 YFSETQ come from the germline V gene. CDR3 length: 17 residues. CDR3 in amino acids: CASSPGGGGGEGDEQYF. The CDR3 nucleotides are TGCGCCAGCAGCCCCGGCGGGGGAGGGGGCGAAGGAGACGAGCAGTACTTC.

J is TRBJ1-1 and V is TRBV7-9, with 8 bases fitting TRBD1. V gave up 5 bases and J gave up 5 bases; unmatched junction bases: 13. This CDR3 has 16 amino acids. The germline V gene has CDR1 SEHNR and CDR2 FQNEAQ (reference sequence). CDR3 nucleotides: TGTGCCAGCAGCAAGGACAGGGTAGTGGTCTGGACTGAAGCTTTCTTT. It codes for CASSKDRVVVWTEAFF.